What follows describes a single TCR beta chain. Sequencing used immunoSEQ multiplex PCR; TCRdb keeps in-frame clones, though not all of them. This table has roughly 55,000 clones, just over 85% appearing once. This sample is part of a study of blood T cell repertoires in COVID-19. For the study at large: The United States, Italy and Spain were the sources of the acute and convalescent COVID-19 samples. The analysed material was cDNA or gDNA that came from T cells, B-cell-depleted T cells, or PBMCs.

The sequenced sample consisted of peripheral blood. This TCR came from a man between 65 and 79 years old with active COVID-19.

CDR3 residues: CASSLRSNNEQFF. In DNA, the CDR3 is TGTGCCAGCAGCTTAAGGAGTAACAATGAGCAGTTCTTC. This chain links TRBV7-6 with TRBJ2-1; no clear D gene. Trimming stripped 2 bases from V and 5 bases from J, with 7 bases between. The CDR3 runs 13 residues. Germline V gene sequence: CDR1 SGHVS, CDR2 FNYEAQ.